Presented here are 30 T cell receptor beta chains from one specimen sequenced in a study of blood T cell repertoires in COVID-19. Sequenced by immunoSEQ multiplex PCR; TCRdb stores in-frame clones only, minus some. This sample has 61,000 or so clones, with 88% found just once. The sample was peripheral blood. These receptors were taken from a woman between 50 and 59 years old with active or convalescent COVID-19.

The chain uses TRBV19 and TRBJ2-3; 7 bases agree with TRBD1. The CDR3 is 13 amino acids. Germline trimming cut 6 bases from V and 5 bases from J; bases unmatched to any gene: 5. Germline CDR1 is LNHDA and CDR2 is SQIVND (reference sequence). The CDR3 nucleotides read TGTGCCAGTAGGACAGGGTATGAAGATACGCAGTATTTT. Translated: CASRTGYEDTQYF. Full variable domain (missing parts from reference TRBV19 and TRBJ2-3): DGGITQSPKYLFRKEGQNVTLSCEQNLNHDAMYWYRQDPGQGLRLIYYSQIVNDFQKGDIAEGYSVSREKKESFPLTVTSAQKNPTAFYLCASRTGYEDTQYFGPGTRLTVL.

The rearrangement uses TRBV14 and TRBJ2-1, with a tentative D call TRBD2 (6 bases). V lost 5 bases, J lost 8 bases, and 19 bases lay in between. The CDR3 loop spans 15 amino acids. Germline CDR1 reads SGHDN; CDR2 reads FVKESK. The CDR3 protein is CASSKKVGWEDEQFF. The DNA of the CDR3 is TGTGCCAGCAGCAAAAAGGTGGGGTGGGAGGATGAGCAGTTCTTC.

The chain recombines TRBV9 with TRBJ2-1; 8 bases map to TRBD2. Germline assignment: CDR1 SGDLS and CDR2 YYNGEE. V trimming: 4 bases; J trimming: 3 bases; junction bases outside the gene matches: 9. The CDR3 length is 16 residues. Written as DNA, the CDR3 is TGTGCCAGCAGCCCCGAGGGGCGGGGGGTCTACAATGAGCAGTTCTTC. Translation gives CASSPEGRGVYNEQFF.

The CDR3 nucleotides read TGTGCCAGCACCCGGGACAGGGGATCCGATGAGCAGTTCTTC. It yields the protein CASTRDRGSDEQFF. V gene TRBV9 combines with J gene TRBJ2-1, with TRBD1 matching 10 bases. V lost 6 bases and J lost 8; bases outside the gene matches: 8. Germline values: CDR1 SGDLS, CDR2 YYNGEE. The length of the CDR3 is 14 residues.

A word on this clone: A read error may account for a junction end that differs from germline. The chain is built from TRBV5-6 and TRBJ2-5; no definite D call. This CDR3 has 11 amino acids. Looked up from germline, CDR1 is SGHDT and CDR2 is YYEEEE. CDR3 protein: CASSSQKTQYF. CDR3 bases: TGTGCCAGCAGCTCCCAAAAGACCCAGTACTTC.

The V and J genes are TRBV5-6 and TRBJ1-3; 12 bases map to TRBD1. Germline trimming cut 0 bases from V and 3 bases from J; bases unmatched to any gene: 4. The CDR3 contains 17 residues. The germline V gene encodes CDR1 SGHDT and CDR2 YYEEEE. CDR3 DNA sequence: TGTGCCAGCAGCTTGGGGGGACAGGGGGCAAGTGGAAACACCATATATTTT. Translating it yields CASSLGGQGASGNTIYF.

The V and J genes are TRBV24-1 and TRBJ2-3; possibly TRBD2 for D (6 bases). This CDR3 region has 15 residues. Germline CDR1 and CDR2: KGHDR and SFDVKD. V was cut by 1 base and J by 1 base, with 8 bases left in between. The chain's CDR3 is CATSDLSGGTDTQYF. CDR3 DNA sequence: TGTGCCACCAGTGATTTATCGGGGGGCACAGATACGCAGTATTTT.

V and J are TRBV19 and TRBJ2-2; 9 bases fit TRBD2. The CDR3 has 16 amino acids. V dropped 4 bases and J dropped 2; count of bases not matched to a gene: 5. The germline gives CDR1 LNHDA, CDR2 SQIVND (reference sequence). In nucleotides, the CDR3 is TGTGCCAGTAGTAGCGACGGGACTAGCAACACCGGGGAGCTGTTTTTT. Its translation is CASSSDGTSNTGELFF.

The V call is TRBV11-2, the J call TRBJ1-6, with D unclear. Germline loops: CDR1 SGHAT, CDR2 FQNNGV. Between the trimmed V and J ends, which lost 6 bases and 0 bases, there was a span of 9 bases. The CDR3 loop spans 15 amino acids. For the CDR3, the DNA is TGTGCCAGCAGTGAGGGAAGCTCCTATAATTCACCCCTCCACTTT. Translation: CASSEGSSYNSPLHF. The full variable domain, rest sourced from reference TRBV11-2 and TRBJ1-6, is EAGVAQSPRYKIIEKRQSVAFWCNPISGHATLYWYQQILGQGPKLLIQFQNNGVVDDSQLPKDRFSAERLKGVDSTLKIQPAKLEDSAVYLCASSEGSSYNSPLHFGNGTRLTVT.

This clone was counted once. V and J are TRBV14 and TRBJ2-3; 10 nucleotides line up with TRBD2. The CDR3 contains 16 residues. J gave up 3 bases and V 4 bases, and 7 bases lay outside the gene matches. Germline V lookup: CDR1 SGHDN, CDR2 FVKESK. CDR3 nucleotides: TGTGCCAGCAGCCCCCTAGCGGGAGATTTAACAGATACGCAGTATTTT. Amino acid sequence: CASSPLAGDLTDTQYF.

The chain joins TRBV19 to TRBJ1-1; a possible D gene is TRBD1 (5 bases). CDR1 and CDR2 from the germline V gene are LNHDA and SQIVND (reference sequence). The CDR3 consists of 14 residues. V shed 3 bases and J shed 5 bases, with 13 bases lying between them. The CDR3 coding sequence is TGTGCCAGTAGTATGGGGCAGGTTAGGACTGAAGCTTTCTTT. This sequence encodes CASSMGQVRTEAFF.

This clone appeared once. CDR3 nucleotide sequence: TGTGCCAGTATCACGACAGGGGATGGTGGAACTTTCTTT. Translated: CASITTGDGGTFF. This chain joins TRBV19 and TRBJ1-1, with TRBD1 matching 8 bases. The J segment lost 12 bases and the V segment lost 7 bases, leaving 13 bases of the junction unmatched. The V gene's germline CDR1 is LNHDA and CDR2 SQIVND (reference sequence). The CDR3 is made up of 13 amino acids. Together with reference TRBV19 and TRBJ1-1, the CDR3 gives the full variable domain: DGGITQSPKYLFRKEGQNVTLSCEQNLNHDAMYWYRQDPGQGLRLIYYSQIVNDFQKGDIAEGYSVSREKKESFPLTVTSAQKNPTAFYLCASITTGDGGTFFGQGTRLTVV.

This chain uses TRBV28 with TRBJ1-1; D may be TRBD1 (5 bases). Trimming shortened V by 1 base and J by 1 base, and 13 bases separated the two germline ends. Germline V gene sequence: CDR1 MDHEN, CDR2 SYDVKM. The CDR3 is made up of 16 amino acids. The CDR3 protein is CASSLLLTGENTEAFF. Written as DNA, the CDR3 is TGTGCCAGCAGTTTATTGCTGACGGGGGAGAACACTGAAGCTTTCTTT. Full variable domain (rest looked up from reference TRBV28 and TRBJ1-1): DVKVTQSSRYLVKRTGEKVFLECVQDMDHENMFWYRQDPGLGLRLIYFSYDVKMKEKGDIPEGYSVSREKKERFSLILESASTNQTSMYLCASSLLLTGENTEAFFGQGTRLTVV.

This clone was detected once. The rearrangement links TRBV29-1 to TRBJ1-2; tentative D call: TRBD1 (6 bases). The CDR3 runs to 12 residues. Germline V gene sequence: CDR1 SQVTM, CDR2 ANQGSEA. Trimming left V 4 bases short and J 8 bases short, with 14 bases between. Written as DNA, the CDR3 is TGCAGCGTTGCCCCCACAGGGTTCGGCTACACCTTC. Translating gives CSVAPTGFGYTF.

V gene TRBV2 combines with J gene TRBJ1-6; 8 bases map to TRBD1. Germline V gives CDR1 SNHLY, CDR2 FYNNEI. The CDR3 length is 15 residues. The V gene end was trimmed by 1 base and the J gene end by 9 bases; junction bases not matched to a gene: 5. CDR3 nucleotide sequence: TGTGCCAGCAGTGAAGGAAGACAGGGGCCTTCACCCCTCCACTTT. Its translation is CASSEGRQGPSPLHF.

V usage is TRBV4-1 and J usage is TRBJ1-2; a possible D gene is TRBD1 (5 bases). This CDR3 region has 19 residues. CDR1 is MGHRA and CDR2 is YSYEKL in the germline V gene. V gave up 0 bases and J gave up 3 bases, with 23 bases separating them. CDR3 bases: TGCGCCAGCAGCCAAGAGTGGGGGGTAATCGGGCTTCAGGACTATGGCTACACCTTC. Its protein is CASSQEWGVIGLQDYGYTF.

This rearrangement joins TRBV14 to TRBJ2-7; weak D call: TRBD1 (5 bases). The CDR3 covers 16 residues. Germline V lookup: CDR1 SGHDN, CDR2 FVKESK. With 3 bases removed from V and 2 bases from J, the gap between germline ends came to 17 bases. As DNA, the CDR3 is TGTGCCAGCAGCCACCCACAGGACGGTAAAGCCTACGAGCAGTACTTC. This sequence encodes CASSHPQDGKAYEQYF.

This sequence joins TRBV15 and TRBJ1-4; possibly TRBD1 for D (5 bases). The V end was cut by 1 base, the J end by 6 bases, with 12 bases between. Germline CDR1 is LNHNV and CDR2 is YYDKDF (reference sequence). The CDR3 runs 15 residues. The CDR3 nucleotides are TGTGCCACCAGCAGAGGGGGCCTGGACGATGAAAAACTGTTTTTT. Translated: CATSRGGLDDEKLFF.

The chain carries TRBV20-1 and TRBJ1-3; no firm D call. Trimming removed 3 bases at V and 4 bases at J, with 7 bases between. The CDR3 covers 12 residues. Germline values: CDR1 DFQATT, CDR2 SNEGSKA (reference sequence). The DNA for the CDR3 is TGCAGTGCTAGTTTTGAGGGAAACACCATATATTTT. Residues: CSASFEGNTIYF.

The rearrangement uses TRBV9 and TRBJ2-1; no reliable D call. Germline V gene sequence: CDR1 SGDLS, CDR2 YYNGEE. The CDR3 runs to 13 residues. The V end was cut by 3 bases, the J end by 0 bases, with 4 bases between. The CDR3 nucleotides read TGTGCCAGCAGCGAGAGCTCCTACAATGAGCAGTTCTTC. Residues: CASSESSYNEQFF.

The chain uses TRBV7-3 and TRBJ1-1, with 8 positions matching TRBD1. The CDR3 spans 15 residues. Germline V gene data show CDR1 as SGHTA and CDR2 as FQGTGA. The trim removed 6 bases at V and 4 bases at J, leaving 10 bases unmatched. CDR3 in DNA: TGTGCCAGCAGAAACGGACAGGGACGAGGCACTGAAGCTTTCTTT. This codes for CASRNGQGRGTEAFF.

The CDR3, as DNA: TGTGCCAGCTTCAGGGGATTTGAGGGCTACACCTTC. Protein sequence: CASFRGFEGYTF. This chain joins TRBV19 and TRBJ1-2; possible D gene TRBD1, 6 bases. V was clipped by 9 bases and J by 8 bases, with 16 bases between them. This CDR3 contains 12 residues. Germline-derived CDR1 and CDR2 are LNHDA and SQIVND (reference sequence).

The V and J genes are TRBV7-8 and TRBJ2-7; 12 bases line up with TRBD2. The germline CDR1 and CDR2 sequences are SGHVS and FQNEAQ. CDR3 size: 15 residues. Trimming at V came to 5 bases and at J to 5 bases, leaving 7 bases not matched to a gene. As DNA, the CDR3 is TGTGCCAGCAGCCCTTGGACTAGCGGGACGAACGAGCAGTACTTC. Its protein product is CASSPWTSGTNEQYF.

The rearrangement links TRBV7-8 to TRBJ2-3; 8 bases are shared with TRBD2. CDR3 size: 17 residues. Germline V gene lookup returns CDR1 SGHVS and CDR2 FQNEAQ. The V and J ends lost 1 base and 0 bases, in that order; junction bases with no gene match: 6. CDR3 loop: CASSLGTSGLSTDTQYF. As DNA, the CDR3 is TGTGCCAGCAGCTTAGGAACTAGCGGATTAAGCACAGATACGCAGTATTTT.

The V call is TRBV18, the J call TRBJ2-7; perhaps TRBD1 as D (5 bases). Germline V gene data show CDR1 as KGHSH and CDR2 as LQKENI. The CDR3 contains 14 residues. V lost 1 base to trimming and J lost 2 bases, with 9 bases between them. The CDR3 DNA is TGTGCCAGCTCACCACAGGACACAGCCTACGAGCAGTACTTC. This translates into CASSPQDTAYEQYF.

V is TRBV12-3 or TRBV12-4 and J is TRBJ1-1; D unresolved. The CDR3 runs to 13 residues. Trimming left V 7 bases short and J 4 bases short, with 13 bases between. Here the CDR3 reads CASTTTPSTEAFF. CDR3 nucleotides: TGTGCCAGCACAACTACCCCCTCCACTGAAGCTTTCTTT.

The chain recombines TRBV10-3 with TRBJ2-7; D possibly corresponds to TRBD1 (6 bases). Germline lookup yields CDR1 ENHRY and CDR2 SYGVKD. Deletions cut 8 bases from V and 6 bases from J, with 23 bases between. There are 15 residues in the CDR3. CDR3 coding DNA: TGTGCCATCGGGGCGTCTGGGGTAAGAGGGGGCGAGCAGTACTTC. It specifies CAIGASGVRGGEQYF.

This chain links TRBV2 with TRBJ1-2; D not resolved. The ends were cut back, 3 bases at V and 3 bases at J, with 5 bases in the middle. The CDR3 is 12 residues long. Germline lookup yields CDR1 SNHLY and CDR2 FYNNEI. The CDR3 DNA sequence: TGTGCCAGCAGTGACAGTGACTATGGCTACACCTTC. Translating it yields CASSDSDYGYTF.

V is TRBV7-3 and J is TRBJ2-3, with 8 bases aligning to TRBD1. Trimming at V came to 5 bases and at J to 2 bases, leaving 6 bases not matched to a gene. Germline values: CDR1 SGHTA, CDR2 FQGTGA. The CDR3 covers 15 residues. The DNA of the CDR3 is TGTGCCAGCAGCCCGACAGGGGCCTACACAGATACGCAGTATTTT. It translates to CASSPTGAYTDTQYF.

The rearrangement uses TRBV18 and TRBJ1-1; no definite D call. Trimming removed 3 bases from V and 0 bases from J, with 17 bases in between. Per the germline V gene, CDR1 is KGHSH and CDR2 is LQKENI. This CDR3 is 17 amino acids long. CDR3 amino acids: CASSPFSFERVNTEAFF. CDR3 coding DNA: TGTGCCAGCTCACCTTTTAGTTTCGAGCGGGTGAACACTGAAGCTTTCTTT. Variable domain in full (rest from reference TRBV18 and TRBJ1-1): NAGVMQNPRHLVRRRGQEARLRCSPMKGHSHVYWYRQLPEEGLKFMVYLQKENIIDESGMPKERFSAEFPKEGPSILRIQQVVRGDSAAYFCASSPFSFERVNTEAFFGQGTRLTVV.